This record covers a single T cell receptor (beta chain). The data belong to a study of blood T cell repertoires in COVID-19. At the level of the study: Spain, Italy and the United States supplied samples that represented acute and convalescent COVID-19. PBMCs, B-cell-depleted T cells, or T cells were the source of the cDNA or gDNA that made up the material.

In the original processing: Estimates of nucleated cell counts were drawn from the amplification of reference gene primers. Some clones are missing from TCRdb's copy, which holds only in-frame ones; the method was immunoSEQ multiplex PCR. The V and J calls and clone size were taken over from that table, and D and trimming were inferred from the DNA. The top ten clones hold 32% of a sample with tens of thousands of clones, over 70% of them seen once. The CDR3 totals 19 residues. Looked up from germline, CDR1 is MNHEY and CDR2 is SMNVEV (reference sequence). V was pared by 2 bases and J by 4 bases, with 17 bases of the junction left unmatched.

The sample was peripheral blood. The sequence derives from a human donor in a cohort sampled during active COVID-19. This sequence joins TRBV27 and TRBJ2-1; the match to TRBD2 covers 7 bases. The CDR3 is CASSLKSPGLGGGYNEQFF. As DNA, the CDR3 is TGTGCCAGCAGTTTAAAATCCCCGGGACTCGGCGGGGGTTACAATGAGCAGTTCTTC.